This passage covers 16 T cell receptor beta chains from one sample sequenced in a study of CD8 T cells in ankylosing spondylitis. Study outcomes and limitations: A TCR beta motif made of under 10 highly homologous variants seemed typical of ankylosing spondylitis blood.

These receptors' targets are unknown. TCRdb independently ran MiXCR on the 5' RACE reads; one entry per CDR3 protein. The repertoire has about 200,000 distinct CDR3 sequences, just under 7.5% of them found once; the top ten carry 12% to 15%. What was sequenced was blood, either unsorted or a sorted T cell fraction (not recorded which). These receptors all stem from a male donor with ankylosing spondylitis.

This clonotype showed up many times. This rearrangement joins TRBV6-2 or TRBV6-3 to TRBJ2-5; 8 bases map to TRBD2. This CDR3 contains 17 residues. Germline loops: CDR1 MNHEY, CDR2 SVGEGT. Losses at the gene ends were 0 bases for V and 1 base for J; bases not matched to a gene: 7. The CDR3 DNA sequence: TGTGCCAGCAGTTACTCGTCAAGCGGGGGAACCCAAGAGACCCAGTACTTC. It is translated as CASSYSSSGGTQETQYF.

This clonotype was observed a few times. The rearrangement links TRBV23-1 to TRBJ2-7, with D perhaps matching TRBD1 or TRBD2 (5 bases each). TRBV23-1 is designated an ORF whose function remains uncertain. V gave up 2 bases and J gave up 4 bases, with 15 bases separating them. The CDR3 loop spans 15 amino acids. The CDR3 sequence is CASSQTLGPMYEQYF. The CDR3 DNA sequence: TGCGCCAGCAGTCAAACTTTGGGACCGATGTACGAGCAGTACTTC.

This clonotype has at least ten counts. The chain has TRBV27 and TRBJ2-5; 8 bases are shared with TRBD2. V was clipped by 3 bases and J by 2 bases; unmatched bases: 5. Germline CDR1 reads MNHEY; CDR2 reads SMNVEV (reference sequence). This CDR3 is built from 15 residues. CDR3 bases: TGTGCCAGCAGTTTGGTAGCGGGGATACAAGAGACCCAGTACTTC. As protein: CASSLVAGIQETQYF.

This clonotype occurred a few times. The junction does not match germline at one end; this may be a read error. Here the CDR3 reads CASSPGALNEQFF. CDR3 nucleotides: TGTGCTAGCAGCCCAGGGGCACTCAATGAGCAGTTCTTC. V is TRBV7-7 and J is TRBJ2-1; D perhaps matches TRBD1 (6 bases). The CDR3 runs 13 residues. The germline V gene has CDR1 SSHAT and CDR2 FNYEAQ (reference sequence). Together with reference TRBV7-7 and TRBJ2-1, the CDR3 gives the full variable domain: GAGVSQSPRYKVTKRGQDVTLRCDPISSHATLYWYQQALGQGPEFLTYFNYEAQPDKSGLPSDRFSAERPEGSISTLTIQRTEQRDSAMYRCASSPGALNEQFFGPGTRLTVL.

The chain links TRBV5-1 to TRBJ2-1; 7 positions agree with TRBD1. The CDR3 consists of 13 residues. Unmatched junction bases numbered 4, after V lost 0 bases and J lost 10 bases. CDR1 SGHRS and CDR2 YFSETQ come from the germline V gene. The CDR3 DNA reads TGCGCCAGCAGCTTGGGGACACAGGGGGAGCAGTTCTTC. Its protein product is CASSLGTQGEQFF. Full variable domain (missing parts from reference TRBV5-1 and TRBJ2-1): KAGVTQTPRYLIKTRGQQVTLSCSPISGHRSVSWYQQTPGQGLQFLFEYFSETQRNKGNFPGRFSGRQFSNSRSEMNVSTLELGDSALYLCASSLGTQGEQFFGPGTRLTVL.

The J gene is TRBJ2-5, the V gene TRBV15, with 13 bases identical to TRBD2. The germline CDR1 and CDR2 sequences are LNHNV and YYDKDF (reference sequence). The CDR3 spans 17 residues. V lost 0 bases, J lost 2 bases, and 3 bases stayed unmatched. CDR3 residues: CATSREPTSGRQETQYF. The DNA of the CDR3 is TGTGCCACCAGCAGAGAGCCGACTAGCGGGAGGCAAGAGACCCAGTACTTC.

The chain recombines TRBV6-2 or TRBV6-3 with TRBJ2-1; possibly TRBD1 for D (5 bases). Germline V gene lookup returns CDR1 MNHEY and CDR2 SVGEGT. V shed 0 bases and J shed 7 bases, with 16 bases lying between them. This CDR3 spans 16 amino acids. This chain's CDR3 is CASSYSTVEYRNEQFF. The CDR3 region has the DNA TGTGCCAGCAGTTACTCGACTGTAGAGTACAGGAATGAGCAGTTCTTC.

This clonotype was found many times. The chain uses TRBV5-1 and TRBJ1-1; no firm D call. This CDR3 has 14 residues. V lost 1 base and J 1 base, leaving 8 bases between the germline ends. Germline V CDR1 and CDR2: SGHRS, YFSETQ. Here the CDR3 DNA reads TGCGCCAGCAGCTTGAACATTGCGAACACTGAAGCTTTCTTT. Protein product: CASSLNIANTEAFF.

This clonotype was observed a few times. The chain combines TRBV7-2 with TRBJ2-4, with D tentatively TRBD1 (7 bases). The CDR3 extends over 15 amino acids. Germline lookup yields CDR1 SGHTA and CDR2 FQGNSA. Trimming stripped 3 bases from V and 9 bases from J, with 18 bases between. The CDR3: CASSFFGSGGGIQYF. The CDR3 DNA is TGTGCCAGCAGCTTTTTCGGGTCAGGGGGAGGCATTCAGTACTTC.

The V and J genes are TRBV20-1 and TRBJ2-7, with TRBD2 matching over 9 bases. The CDR3 has 13 amino acids. CDR1 and CDR2 (germline): DFQATT, SNEGSKA (reference sequence). Trimming took 5 bases from V and 2 from J; bases not matched to a gene: 4. The CDR3 coding sequence is TGCAGTGCTCCGGGACTAGCTACCTACGAGCAGTACTTC. As protein: CSAPGLATYEQYF.

This rearrangement joins TRBV9 to TRBJ2-3; D possibly uses TRBD1 or TRBD2 (7 bases each). CDR1 and CDR2 from the germline V gene are SGDLS and YYNGEE. This CDR3 is 16 amino acids long. The V end lost 4 bases, the J end lost 1 base, and 16 bases lay between the germline ends. CDR3 in DNA: TGTGCCAGCAGCCCCCAGGGGGGGGAAGGCACAGATACGCAGTATTTT. It specifies CASSPQGGEGTDTQYF.

At least ten counts were recorded for this clonotype. The V gene is TRBV6-1, the J gene TRBJ1-5; D unclear. V lost 8 bases and J 0 bases, leaving 8 bases between the germline ends. Germline loops: CDR1 MNHNS, CDR2 SASEGT. The CDR3 length is 13 residues. This chain's CDR3 is CASLQNSNQPQHF. The DNA of the CDR3 is TGTGCCAGCCTCCAGAATAGCAATCAGCCCCAGCATTTT.

This clonotype was observed at least ten times. This chain uses TRBV7-9 with TRBJ2-1; 13 bases are shared with TRBD2. Germline values: CDR1 SEHNR, CDR2 FQNEAQ (reference sequence). J gave up 2 bases and V 4 bases, and 5 bases lay outside the gene matches. The CDR3 extends over 17 amino acids. The CDR3 DNA follows: TGTGCCAGCAGCTCGACCGGGACTAGCGGGACCTACAATGAGCAGTTCTTC. Translated: CASSSTGTSGTYNEQFF.

This clonotype showed up many times. This chain joins TRBV5-1 and TRBJ1-1; no definite D call. The germline V gene has CDR1 SGHRS and CDR2 YFSETQ. Trimming shortened V by 4 bases and J by 0 bases, and 16 bases separated the two germline ends. CDR3 length equals 16 residues. CDR3 sequence reads: CASSPRVSRLNTEAFF. The CDR3 DNA follows: TGCGCCAGCAGCCCCCGGGTCAGTAGACTGAACACTGAAGCTTTCTTT.

This clonotype was seen ten or more times. This chain links TRBV27 with TRBJ2-5; 9 nucleotides match TRBD1. The CDR3 is 14 residues long. Per germline, CDR1 MNHEY and CDR2 SMNVEV (reference sequence). V dropped 6 bases and J dropped 5; count of bases not matched to a gene: 7. The CDR3 here is CASRLQGAGETQYF. CDR3 sequence (DNA): TGTGCCAGCAGGTTACAGGGGGCTGGGGAGACCCAGTACTTC.

The sample holds many counts of this clonotype. The chain has TRBV2 and TRBJ2-7; no firm D call. CDR1 is SNHLY, CDR2 FYNNEI, per germline. Trimming shortened V by 6 bases and J by 2 bases, and 17 bases separated the two germline ends. This CDR3 is built from 15 residues. CDR3 sequence reads: CASSNRGRNTYEQYF. Written as DNA, the CDR3 is TGTGCCAGCAGCAATAGAGGACGGAATACCTACGAGCAGTACTTC.